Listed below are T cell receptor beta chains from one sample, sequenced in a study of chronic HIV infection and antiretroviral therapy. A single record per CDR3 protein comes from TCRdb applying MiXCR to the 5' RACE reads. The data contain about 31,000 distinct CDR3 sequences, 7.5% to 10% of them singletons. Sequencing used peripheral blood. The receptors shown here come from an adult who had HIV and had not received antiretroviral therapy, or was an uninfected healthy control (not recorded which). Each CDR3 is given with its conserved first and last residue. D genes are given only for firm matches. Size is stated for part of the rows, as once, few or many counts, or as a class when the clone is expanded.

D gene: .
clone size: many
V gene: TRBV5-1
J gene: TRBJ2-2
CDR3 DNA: TGCGCCAGCAGCCCCACGATCACCGGGGAGCTGTTTTTT
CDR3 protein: CASSPTITGELFF

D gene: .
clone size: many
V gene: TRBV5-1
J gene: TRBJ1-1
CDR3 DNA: TGCGCCAGCAGCCCCCAGGGGAACACTGAAGCTTTCTTT
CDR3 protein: CASSPQGNTEAFF

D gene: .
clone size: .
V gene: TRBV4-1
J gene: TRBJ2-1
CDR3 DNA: TGCGCCAGCAGCCAACCTCCGGCTAGCTCTCGCTACAATGAGCAGTTCTTC
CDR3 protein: CASSQPPASSRYNEQFF

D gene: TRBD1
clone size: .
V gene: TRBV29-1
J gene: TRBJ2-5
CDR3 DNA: TGCAGCGTTGAAACAGGGGCGGAGGATCGAGAGACCCAGTACTTC
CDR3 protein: CSVETGAEDRETQYF

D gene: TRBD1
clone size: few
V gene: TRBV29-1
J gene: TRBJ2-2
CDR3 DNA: TGCAGCGTCCTGACAGGGCTTGGCACCGGGGAGCTGTTTTTT
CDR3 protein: CSVLTGLGTGELFF

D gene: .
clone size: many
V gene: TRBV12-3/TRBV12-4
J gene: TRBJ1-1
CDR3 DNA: TGTGCCAGCAGTTCACAGGGAGGTAGCACTGAAGCTTTCTTT
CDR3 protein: CASSSQGGSTEAFF

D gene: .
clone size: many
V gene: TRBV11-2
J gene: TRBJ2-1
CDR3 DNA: TGTGCCAGCAGCTTAGGACTATCTCACAATGAGCAGTTCTTC
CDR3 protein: CASSLGLSHNEQFF

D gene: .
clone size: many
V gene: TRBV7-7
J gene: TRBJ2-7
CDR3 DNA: TGTGCCAGCAGCTTAGCGGCCGGCTCCTCCTACGAGCAGTACTTC
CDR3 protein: CASSLAAGSSYEQYF

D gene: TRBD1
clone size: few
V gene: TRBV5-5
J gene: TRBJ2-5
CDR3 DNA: TGTGCCAGCAGCTTGGGACAGGGGTCAGGAGAGACCCAGTACTTC
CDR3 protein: CASSLGQGSGETQYF

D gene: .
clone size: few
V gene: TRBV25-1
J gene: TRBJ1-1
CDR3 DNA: TGTGCCAGCAGTGGGGGAAGCTGGGGCACTGAAGCTTTCTTT
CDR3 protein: CASSGGSWGTEAFF

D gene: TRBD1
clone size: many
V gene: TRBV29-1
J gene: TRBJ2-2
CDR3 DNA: TGCAGCGTAGGGGACAGGGTCGGCGGGGAGCTGTTTTTT
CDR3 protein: CSVGDRVGGELFF

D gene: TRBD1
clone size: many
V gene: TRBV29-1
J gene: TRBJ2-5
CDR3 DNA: TGCAGCGGGGGGGACAGGTACCCAGAGACCCAGTACTTC
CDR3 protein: CSGGDRYPETQYF

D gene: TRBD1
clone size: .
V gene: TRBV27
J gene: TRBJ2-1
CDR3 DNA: TGTGCCAGCAGCCCCGACAGGGCCAAGTACAATGAGCAGTTCTTC
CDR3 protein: CASSPDRAKYNEQFF

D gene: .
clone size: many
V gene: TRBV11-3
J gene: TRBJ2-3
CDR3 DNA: TGTGCCAGCAGCTCCTGGGAGGCCCCAGATACGCAGTATTTT
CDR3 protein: CASSSWEAPDTQYF

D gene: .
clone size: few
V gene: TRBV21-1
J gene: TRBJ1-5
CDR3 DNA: TGTGCCAGCAGCAAACAGTTACCAGATAGCAATCAGCCCCAGCATTTT
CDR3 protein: CASSKQLPDSNQPQHF

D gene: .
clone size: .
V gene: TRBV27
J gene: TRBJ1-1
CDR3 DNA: TGTGCCAGCAGTCCGTCGTTAGGCACTGAAGCTTTCTTT
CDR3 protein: CASSPSLGTEAFF

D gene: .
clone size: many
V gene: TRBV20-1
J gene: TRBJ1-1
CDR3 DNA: TGCAGTGCATCGGTACCCTTGAACACTGAAGCTTTCTTT
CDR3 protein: CSASVPLNTEAFF

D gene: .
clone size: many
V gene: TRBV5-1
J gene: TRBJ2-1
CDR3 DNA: TGCGCCAGCGGTCATGGCGTATCGGATGAGCAGTTCTTC
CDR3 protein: CASGHGVSDEQFF

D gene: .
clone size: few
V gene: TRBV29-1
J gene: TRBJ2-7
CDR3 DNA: TGCAGCGTTGAAATTAATGCGGCGTCCTACGAGCAGTACTTC
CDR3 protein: CSVEINAASYEQYF

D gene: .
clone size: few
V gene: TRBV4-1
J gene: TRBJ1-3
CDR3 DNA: TGCGCCAGCAGCCAGGACAGTTCTTCTGGAAACACCATATATTTT
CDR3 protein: CASSQDSSSGNTIYF

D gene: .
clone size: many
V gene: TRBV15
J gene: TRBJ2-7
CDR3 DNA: TGTGCCACCAGCAGAGACAGGGAGCTCTACGAGCAGTACTTC
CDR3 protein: CATSRDRELYEQYF

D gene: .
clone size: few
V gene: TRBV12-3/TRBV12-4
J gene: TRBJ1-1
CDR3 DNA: TGTGCCAGCAGTATACAGGTCCAGGCTATGAACACTGAAGCTTTCTTT
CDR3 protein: CASSIQVQAMNTEAFF

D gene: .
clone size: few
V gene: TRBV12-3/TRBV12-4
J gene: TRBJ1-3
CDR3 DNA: TGTGCCAGCAGTTCCCTGACTGGCTCTGGAAACACCATATATTTT
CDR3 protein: CASSSLTGSGNTIYF

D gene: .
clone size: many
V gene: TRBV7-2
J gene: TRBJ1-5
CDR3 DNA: TGTGCCAGCAGCTTAGCACAGTTTAGCAATCAGCCCCAGCATTTT
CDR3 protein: CASSLAQFSNQPQHF

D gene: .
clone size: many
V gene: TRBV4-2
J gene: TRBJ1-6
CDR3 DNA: TGTGCCAGCAGCCCGGAGGGCAGAGGATCACCCCTCCACTTT
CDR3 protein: CASSPEGRGSPLHF

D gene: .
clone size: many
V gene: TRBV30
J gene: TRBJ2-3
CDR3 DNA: TGTGCCTGGAACAAAAGGTCTGATTGGACATCAAGCACAGATACGCAGTATTTT
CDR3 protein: CAWNKRSDWTSSTDTQYF

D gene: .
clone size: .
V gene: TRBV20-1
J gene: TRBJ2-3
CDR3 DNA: TGCAGTGCTGGGAATCTAGCGTTCCACACAGATACGCAGTATTTT
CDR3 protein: CSAGNLAFHTDTQYF

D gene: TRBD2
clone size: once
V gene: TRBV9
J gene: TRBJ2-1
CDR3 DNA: TGTGCCAGCAGCGAGGGGACTAGCGGGGTCGATGAGCAGTTCTTC
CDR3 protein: CASSEGTSGVDEQFF

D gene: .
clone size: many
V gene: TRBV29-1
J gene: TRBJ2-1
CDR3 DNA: TGCAGCGTTCAACCCCCCAAGCCGAGACAGTTCTTC
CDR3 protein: CSVQPPKPRQFF

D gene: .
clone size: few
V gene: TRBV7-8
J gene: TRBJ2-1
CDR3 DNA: TGTGCCAGCAGCCTCAGGGTTCATGAGCAGTTCTTC
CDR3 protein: CASSLRVHEQFF

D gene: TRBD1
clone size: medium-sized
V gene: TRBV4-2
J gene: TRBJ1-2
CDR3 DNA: TGTGCCAGCAGCCAAGATGACCACGGGACAGGGGGCCTAGACTTC
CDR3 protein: CASSQDDHGTGGLDF

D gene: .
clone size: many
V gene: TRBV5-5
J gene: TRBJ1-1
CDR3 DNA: TGTGCCAGCAGCTTGGGCAGGCTAAACACTGAAGCTTTCTTT
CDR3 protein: CASSLGRLNTEAFF

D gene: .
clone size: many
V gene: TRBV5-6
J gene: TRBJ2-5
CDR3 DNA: TGTGCCAGCAGTTTTGGACAAGTCCCCCAAGAGACCCAGTACTTC
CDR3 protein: CASSFGQVPQETQYF

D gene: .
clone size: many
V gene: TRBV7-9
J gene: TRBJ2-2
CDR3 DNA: TGTGCCAGCAGCTTAAGTTTAGGGTCGAGGACCGGGGAGCTGTTTTTT
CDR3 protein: CASSLSLGSRTGELFF

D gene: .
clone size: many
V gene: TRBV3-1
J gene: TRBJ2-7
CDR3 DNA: TGTGCCAGCAGCCCGAGCGGGCTAGCCTACGAGCAGTACTTC
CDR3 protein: CASSPSGLAYEQYF

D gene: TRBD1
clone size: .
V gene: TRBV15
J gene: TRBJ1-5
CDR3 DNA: TGTGCCACCAGCAGAGAAGACAGGGCGGGCAATCAGCCCCAGCATTTT
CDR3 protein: CATSREDRAGNQPQHF

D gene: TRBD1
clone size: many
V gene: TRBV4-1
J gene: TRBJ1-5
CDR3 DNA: TGCGCCAGCAGCCAAGAGACAGGGAGCCCGGCGCCCCAGCATTTT
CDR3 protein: CASSQETGSPAPQHF

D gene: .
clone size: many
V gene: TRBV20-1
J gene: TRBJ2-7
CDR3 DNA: TGCAGTGCCCTGGGGGGGGCCCCCTACGAGCAGTACTTC
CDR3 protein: CSALGGAPYEQYF

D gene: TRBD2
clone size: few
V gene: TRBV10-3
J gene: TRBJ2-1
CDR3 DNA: TGTGCCACCACGGGAGGGGGATACAATGAGCAGTTCTTC
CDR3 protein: CATTGGGYNEQFF

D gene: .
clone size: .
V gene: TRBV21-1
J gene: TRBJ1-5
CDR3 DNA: TGTGCCAGCAGCAACCGGGACAGAGGCAATCAGCCCCAGCATTTT
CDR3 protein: CASSNRDRGNQPQHF

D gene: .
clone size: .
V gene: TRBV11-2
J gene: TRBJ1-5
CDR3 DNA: TGTGCCAGCAGCTTAAGTGGCCATTATCAGCCCCAGCATTTT
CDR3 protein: CASSLSGHYQPQHF

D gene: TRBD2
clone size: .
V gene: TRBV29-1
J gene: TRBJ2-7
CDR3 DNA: TGCAGCTCGCTAGCGGGAGTAGACGAGCAGTACTTC
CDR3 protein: CSSLAGVDEQYF

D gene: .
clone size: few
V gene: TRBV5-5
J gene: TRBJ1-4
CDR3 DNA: TGTGCCAGCAGCTTCGTGACGGGAGGCGAAAAACTGTTTTTT
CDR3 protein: CASSFVTGGEKLFF

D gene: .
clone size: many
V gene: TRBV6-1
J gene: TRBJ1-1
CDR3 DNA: TGTGCCAGCAGTGAGCAGGGGAGTACTGAAGCTTTCTTT
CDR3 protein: CASSEQGSTEAFF

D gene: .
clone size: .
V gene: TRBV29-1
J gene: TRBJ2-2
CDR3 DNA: TGCAGCGTTGACGGGCCGAACACCGGGGAGCTGTTTTTT
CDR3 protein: CSVDGPNTGELFF

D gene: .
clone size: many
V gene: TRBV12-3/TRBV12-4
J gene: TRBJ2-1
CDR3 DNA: TGTGCCAGCAGCCGACTAGAAGGGGTGAATGAGCAGTTCTTC
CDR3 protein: CASSRLEGVNEQFF

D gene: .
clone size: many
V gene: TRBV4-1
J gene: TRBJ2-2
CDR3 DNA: TGCGCCAGCAGCCAAGTAAGGAACACCGGGGAGCTGTTTTTT
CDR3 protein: CASSQVRNTGELFF

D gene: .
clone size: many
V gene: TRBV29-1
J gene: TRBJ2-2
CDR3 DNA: TGCAGCGTTGTGGGATCGAACACCGGGGAGCTGTTTTTT
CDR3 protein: CSVVGSNTGELFF

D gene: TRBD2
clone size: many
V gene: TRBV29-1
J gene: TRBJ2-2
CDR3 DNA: TGCAGCGCTCCGGGACTAGCGACCGGGGAGCTGTTTTTT
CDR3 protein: CSAPGLATGELFF

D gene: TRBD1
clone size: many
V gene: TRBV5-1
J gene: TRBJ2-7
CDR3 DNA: TGCGCCAGCAGTCCGGGACAGGGACCCTACGAGCAGTACTTC
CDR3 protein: CASSPGQGPYEQYF

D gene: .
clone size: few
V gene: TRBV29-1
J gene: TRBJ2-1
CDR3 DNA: TGCAGCGTTACAACGGGCAATGAGCAGTTCTTC
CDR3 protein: CSVTTGNEQFF

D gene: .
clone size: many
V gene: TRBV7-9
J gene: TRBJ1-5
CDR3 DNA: TGTGCCAGCAGCTCGCTCAGGGGAAATCAGCCCCAGCATTTT
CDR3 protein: CASSSLRGNQPQHF

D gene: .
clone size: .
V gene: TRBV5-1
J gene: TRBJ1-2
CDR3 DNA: TGCGCCAGCAGCTTACACAGGGAGGAAAACTATGGCTACACCTTC
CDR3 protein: CASSLHREENYGYTF

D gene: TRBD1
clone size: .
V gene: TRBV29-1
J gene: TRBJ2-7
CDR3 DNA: TGCAGCGTTGCGGGGATACAGGGGATAAGGAACGAGCAGTACTTC
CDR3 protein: CSVAGIQGIRNEQYF